This TCR beta chain comes out of a study of cytomegalovirus exposure and HLA in healthy donors. Study-wide points: Most TCR sequences were seen very rarely across donors, but some public TCRs occurred in many. The likely explanation for a cluster of highly shared sequence variants was sequencing artifact. HLA alleles showed associations with fewer than 20,000 TCR beta sequences in a later analysis, at a 0.05 false discovery rate.

Concerning this clone itself: What it binds is unknown.

Amplification used 60 Vbeta primers and 13 Jbeta primers. Clones were sequenced by immunoSEQ multiplex PCR, and TCRdb holds only the in-frame ones, with some missing. The sample has about 140,000 clones, around 80% seen once. The V gene's germline CDR1 is MDHEN and CDR2 SYDVKM. The CDR3 runs 16 residues. The V and J ends lost 4 bases and 2 bases respectively, with 12 bases between them. Specimen: PBMCs. The TCR comes from a female donor in good health and CMV-seronegative. The chain is built from TRBV28 and TRBJ2-6; TRBD1 might be the D (6 bases). The CDR3 DNA reads as TGTGCCAGCAGTTCATACAGGGCGGCTGGGGCCAACGTCCTGACTTTC. Its translation: CASSSYRAAGANVLTF.